The 32 T cell receptor beta chains reported below all come from one sample, sequenced in a study of OX40 agonist ivuxolimab in advanced cancers. Produced via immunoSEQ multiplex PCR; TCRdb's table is partial and in-frame only. The table records over 50,000 clones, about nine tenths of them present only once. Sequenced here: CD4+ or CD8+ T cells sorted from blood, sampled in a trial of the OX40 agonist ivuxolimab. Receptor source: an adult with an advanced solid tumor such as melanoma, head and neck, liver or kidney cancer.

This clone turned up a few times. This rearrangement joins TRBV6-1 to TRBJ2-7; TRBD1 agrees at 7 bases. The V and J ends lost 6 bases and 7 bases, in that order; junction bases with no gene match: 9. Germline CDR1 and CDR2: MNHNS and SASEGT. The CDR3 contains 13 residues. The CDR3 DNA is TGTGCCAGCAGGGAACAGGGGCCCTGGGAGCAGTACGTC. It is translated as CASREQGPWEQYV.

The V and J genes are TRBV5-1 and TRBJ2-1, with D perhaps matching TRBD1 (5 bases). V gave up 3 bases and J gave up 7 bases, with 11 bases separating them. The CDR3 is made up of 13 amino acids. Germline V gives CDR1 SGHRS, CDR2 YFSETQ. The CDR3 loop is CASSWGLGNEQFF. CDR3 nucleotides: TGCGCCAGCAGCTGGGGCCTAGGGAATGAGCAGTTCTTC.

V and J are TRBV28 and TRBJ1-1, with 7 bases that match TRBD1. Trimming removed 6 bases from V and 7 bases from J; junction bases left unmatched: 5. CDR1 MDHEN and CDR2 SYDVKM come from the germline V gene. The CDR3 is 12 amino acids. For the CDR3, the DNA is TGTGCCAGCAGCTTCGACAGGGATGAAGCTTTCTTT. The encoded protein is CASSFDRDEAFF.

Here the CDR3 reads CASKDAYSNQPQHF. The CDR3 DNA reads TGTGCCAGCAAAGACGCTTATAGCAATCAGCCCCAGCATTTT. The chain employs TRBV25-1 and TRBJ1-5; D is unresolved. CDR1 and CDR2 (germline): MGHDK, SYGVNS. The CDR3 consists of 14 residues. V was pared by 7 bases and J by 0 bases, with 10 bases between.

The chain joins TRBV21-1 to TRBJ2-3; TRBD2, the D gene given by the table, was not confirmed from the DNA. TRBV21-1 counts as a pseudogene. The CDR3 has 17 amino acids. The CDR3 coding sequence is TGTGCCAGCAGCAAAGGGAAGGCGGGAGGGCCTCCAGATACGCAGTATTTT. It encodes CASSKGKAGGPPDTQYF.

The genes are TRBV27 and TRBJ2-3; D remains unclear. Looked up from germline, CDR1 is MNHEY and CDR2 is SMNVEV (reference sequence). Trimming shortened V by 6 bases and J by 2 bases, and 9 bases separated the two germline ends. This CDR3 is 13 amino acids long. The CDR3, as DNA: TGTGCCAGCAGCCCGTTGAACACAGATACGCAGTATTTT. It translates to CASSPLNTDTQYF.

The chain recombines TRBV4-1 with TRBJ2-5; no firm D call. The V end lost 1 base, the J end lost 1 base, and 13 bases lay between the germline ends. From germline, CDR1 is MGHRA and CDR2 YSYEKL. The CDR3 totals 16 residues. The chain's CDR3 is CASSQAVGEVQETQYF. The CDR3, as DNA: TGCGCCAGCAGCCAAGCCGTCGGCGAAGTCCAAGAGACCCAGTACTTC.

The chain is built from TRBV28 and TRBJ2-7; D remains unclear. Germline CDR1 MDHEN, CDR2 SYDVKM. There are 10 residues in the CDR3. V lost 5 bases and J 4 bases, leaving 3 bases between the germline ends. Here the CDR3 DNA reads TGTGCCAGCAGTAAATACGAGCAGTACTTC. As protein: CASSKYEQYF.

The chain links TRBV29-1 to TRBJ2-2, with D uncertain. Germline-derived CDR1 and CDR2 are SQVTM and ANQGSEA. The length of the CDR3 is 15 residues. Trimming removed 0 bases at V and 0 bases at J, with 8 bases between. DNA of the CDR3: TGCAGCGTTGAAGATTTGTATTCGAACACCGGGGAGCTGTTTTTT. Its translation: CSVEDLYSNTGELFF.

This clone came up once. This sample also contains other DNA sequences that code for the same CDR3. The chain carries TRBV27 and TRBJ1-5; D gene uncertain. This CDR3 spans 14 amino acids. Germline V CDR1 and CDR2: MNHEY, SMNVEV (reference sequence). The ends were cut back, 2 bases at V and 1 base at J, with 6 bases in the middle. In DNA, the CDR3 is TGTGCCAGCAGTTTACTGGGGAGCAATCAGCCCCAGCATTTT. Translated, it gives CASSLLGSNQPQHF.

This chain uses TRBV6-5 with TRBJ2-1; tentatively, D is TRBD1 or TRBD2 (5 bases each). Germline-derived CDR1 and CDR2 are MNHEY and SVGAGI. This CDR3 is 14 amino acids long. With 8 bases removed from V and 0 bases from J, the gap between germline ends came to 11 bases. The CDR3 loop is CASSWGSSYNEQFF. The CDR3 nucleotides are TGTGCCAGCTCTTGGGGGAGCTCCTACAATGAGCAGTTCTTC.

V usage is TRBV28 and J usage is TRBJ2-1, with 9 bases lining up with TRBD2. The J segment lost 2 bases and the V segment lost 6 bases, leaving 8 bases of the junction unmatched. The CDR3 spans 16 residues. Germline V gene lookup returns CDR1 MDHEN and CDR2 SYDVKM. Here the CDR3 reads CASSLNSGGPYNEQFF. The CDR3 DNA sequence: TGTGCCAGCAGCCTCAATAGCGGGGGCCCCTACAATGAGCAGTTCTTC. Full variable domain (outside the CDR3, taken from reference TRBV28 and TRBJ2-1): DVKVTQSSRYLVKRTGEKVFLECVQDMDHENMFWYRQDPGLGLRLIYFSYDVKMKEKGDIPEGYSVSREKKERFSLILESASTNQTSMYLCASSLNSGGPYNEQFFGPGTRLTVL.

The chain uses TRBV28 and TRBJ2-1; D may be TRBD2 (5 bases). Deletions cut 4 bases from V and 0 bases from J, with 13 bases between. Germline CDR1 reads MDHEN; CDR2 reads SYDVKM. CDR3 length: 16 residues. Here the CDR3 reads CASSSPRESSYNEQFF. CDR3 in DNA: TGTGCCAGCAGTTCCCCTAGGGAGAGCTCCTACAATGAGCAGTTCTTC.

The chain carries TRBV11-3 and TRBJ2-1; D call uncertain. Germline V lookup: CDR1 SGHNT, CDR2 YENEEA. The CDR3 loop spans 12 amino acids. V was shortened by 3 bases and J by 6 bases, with 6 bases between the two germline ends. The CDR3 sequence: CASSFHRNEQFF. As DNA, the CDR3 is TGTGCCAGCAGCTTCCACCGCAATGAGCAGTTCTTC.

The chain uses TRBV30 and TRBJ1-6; D is uncertain. CDR1 is GTSNPN, CDR2 SVGIG, per germline (reference sequence). The CDR3 length is 13 residues. V was trimmed by 2 bases and J by 7 bases, leaving 9 bases between them. CDR3 bases: TGTGCCTGGAGTAAGGCCCCAAATTCACCCCTCCACTTT. As protein: CAWSKAPNSPLHF.

The gene calls are TRBV4-3 and TRBJ1-5; TRBD1 matches at 7 bases. Germline trimming cut 3 bases from V and 7 bases from J; bases unmatched to any gene: 3. The CDR3 consists of 13 residues. In germline, CDR1 is LGHNA, CDR2 YSLEER. The CDR3 sequence: CASSHTQGQPQHF. The CDR3, as DNA: TGCGCCAGCAGCCATACACAGGGGCAGCCCCAGCATTTT.

This clone appeared a few times. This chain links TRBV30 with TRBJ1-1, with unresolved D. Looked up from germline, CDR1 is GTSNPN and CDR2 is SVGIG (reference sequence). The CDR3 runs 11 residues. Trimming cost V 3 bases and J 0 bases, with 2 bases left between them. CDR3 bases: TGTGCCTGGAGACTGAACACTGAAGCTTTCTTT. This encodes CAWRLNTEAFF.

The chain combines TRBV9 with TRBJ2-1; D possibly corresponds to TRBD2 (6 bases). There are 16 residues in the CDR3. V was trimmed by 0 bases and J by 0 bases, leaving 10 bases between them. Germline CDR1 is SGDLS and CDR2 is YYNGEE. The CDR3 region has the DNA TGTGCCAGCAGCGTAGGTCTAGCGCCCTCCTACAATGAGCAGTTCTTC. As protein: CASSVGLAPSYNEQFF. The complete variable domain, with remaining parts taken from reference TRBV9 and TRBJ2-1, reads DSGVTQTPKHLITATGQRVTLRCSPRSGDLSVYWYQQSLDQGLQFLIQYYNGEERAKGNILERFSAQQFPDLHSELNLSSLELGDSALYFCASSVGLAPSYNEQFFGPGTRLTVL.

This clone was seen a single time. This sequence joins TRBV15 and TRBJ1-2; D call uncertain. CDR3 length equals 14 residues. The V and J ends lost 5 bases and 3 bases respectively, with 13 bases between them. Germline V gene data show CDR1 as LNHNV and CDR2 as YYDKDF (reference sequence). CDR3 in amino acids: CATSPDGTDYGYTF. For the CDR3, the DNA is TGTGCCACCAGCCCGGACGGAACAGACTATGGCTACACCTTC.

The chain recombines TRBV14 with TRBJ2-7, with D tentatively TRBD1 or TRBD2 (5 bases each). Trimming removed 0 bases from V and 0 bases from J, with 9 bases in between. The CDR3 length is 15 residues. Germline values: CDR1 SGHDN, CDR2 FVKESK. CDR3 region: CASSQELGPSYEQYF. The CDR3 bases are TGTGCCAGCAGCCAAGAGTTGGGACCCTCCTACGAGCAGTACTTC.

This chain uses TRBV9 with TRBJ1-2; a possible D gene is TRBD1 (5 bases). This CDR3 is built from 17 residues. With 4 bases removed from V and 6 bases from J, the gap between germline ends came to 25 bases. The germline V gene has CDR1 SGDLS and CDR2 YYNGEE. CDR3 protein: CASSPAGRIVVGDGYTF. The CDR3, as DNA: TGTGCCAGCAGCCCCGCCGGCAGGATCGTCGTAGGGGATGGCTACACCTTC.

The chain links TRBV4-3 to TRBJ1-2; 11 bases match TRBD1. Losses at the gene ends were 1 base for V and 3 bases for J; bases not matched to a gene: 1. The CDR3 has 15 residues. Germline V lookup: CDR1 LGHNA, CDR2 YSLEER. CDR3 DNA sequence: TGCGCCAGCAGCCAAGCGGACAGGGGGCACTATGGCTACACCTTC. Its translation is CASSQADRGHYGYTF.

This chain links TRBV4-3 with TRBJ2-7, with a tentative D call TRBD2 (6 bases). This CDR3 contains 15 residues. Germline values: CDR1 LGHNA, CDR2 YSLEER. V was pared by 0 bases and J by 2 bases, with 11 bases between. The CDR3 sequence is CASSQDPLATYEQYF. The CDR3 DNA reads TGCGCCAGCAGCCAAGATCCCCTAGCGACCTACGAGCAGTACTTC.

The genes are TRBV30 and TRBJ2-1; 12 nucleotides match TRBD2. V lost 2 bases and J lost 4; bases outside the gene matches: 3. This CDR3 is 15 amino acids long. The germline V gene has CDR1 GTSNPN and CDR2 SVGIG (reference sequence). CDR3 residues: CAWSILAGGYNEQFF. The CDR3 DNA follows: TGTGCCTGGAGTATCCTAGCGGGAGGGTACAATGAGCAGTTCTTC.

The J gene is TRBJ1-1, the V gene TRBV6-5; D ambiguous. Trimming cost V 5 bases and J 8 bases, with 21 bases left between them. The germline gives CDR1 MNHEY, CDR2 SVGAGI. The CDR3 spans 15 residues. CDR3 sequence: CASSGPSAPRGEAFF. In DNA, the CDR3 is TGTGCCAGCAGTGGTCCCTCGGCCCCTCGAGGGGAAGCTTTCTTT.

This chain uses TRBV29-1 with TRBJ1-2; TRBD1 matches at 9 bases. The V and J ends lost 7 bases and 5 bases, in that order; junction bases with no gene match: 8. This CDR3 spans 13 amino acids. CDR1 and CDR2 (germline): SQVTM, ANQGSEA. CDR3 residues: CSGLTGGAYGYTF. The CDR3 nucleotides read TGCAGCGGGCTCACAGGGGGCGCTTATGGCTACACCTTC.

The chain carries TRBV4-3 and TRBJ2-5, with 9 nucleotides matching TRBD2. The CDR3 length is 16 residues. After removal of 1 base from V and 5 bases from J, the junction contained 8 bases not matched to a gene. Germline values: CDR1 LGHNA, CDR2 YSLEER. CDR3 DNA sequence: TGCGCCAGCAGCCAAGTTTTTAGCGGGGGTGAGGAGACCCAGTACTTC. It is translated as CASSQVFSGGEETQYF.

The chain uses TRBV14 and TRBJ2-7, with 11 positions matching TRBD2. This CDR3 comprises 16 residues. Germline loops: CDR1 SGHDN, CDR2 FVKESK. After removal of 4 bases from V and 3 bases from J, the junction contained 8 bases not matched to a gene. CDR3 residues: CASSPVTSGSFYEQYV. CDR3 DNA: TGTGCCAGCAGCCCGGTAACTAGCGGGAGTTTCTACGAGCAGTACGTC.

The genes are TRBV28 and TRBJ1-2; a possible D gene is TRBD1 (6 bases). The germline V and J ends were trimmed by 6 bases and 7 bases, with 18 bases remaining between them. Germline V CDR1 and CDR2: MDHEN, SYDVKM. CDR3 length: 14 amino acids. CDR3 in amino acids: CASSLVVGARGYTF. DNA for the CDR3: TGTGCCAGCAGCCTCGTGGTGGGGGCGCGTGGCTACACCTTC.

The chain joins TRBV5-1 to TRBJ2-5, with 9 bases identical to TRBD1. From germline, CDR1 is SGHRS and CDR2 YFSETQ. After removal of 2 bases from V and 4 bases from J, the junction contained 6 bases not matched to a gene. CDR3 length equals 15 residues. CDR3 residues: CASSFQGQGLETQYF. The CDR3 nucleotides read TGCGCCAGCAGCTTCCAGGGACAGGGACTAGAGACCCAGTACTTC.

This chain uses TRBV27 with TRBJ1-5; D ambiguous. Germline CDR1 reads MNHEY; CDR2 reads SMNVEV (reference sequence). Trimming took off 6 bases at V and 0 bases at J, with 12 bases between the two ends. CDR3 size: 15 residues. The CDR3: CASRNGPYSNQPQHF. CDR3 nucleotide sequence: TGTGCCAGCAGGAATGGCCCATATAGCAATCAGCCCCAGCATTTT.

The chain links TRBV2 to TRBJ2-1; 9 nucleotides line up with TRBD1. The J segment lost 4 bases and the V segment lost 1 base, leaving 2 bases of the junction unmatched. The CDR3 sequence is 15 residues long. Germline V CDR1 and CDR2: SNHLY, FYNNEI. CDR3 in DNA: TGTGCCAGCAGTGAAGGGACAGGGGAATACAATGAGCAGTTCTTC. Protein product: CASSEGTGEYNEQFF.